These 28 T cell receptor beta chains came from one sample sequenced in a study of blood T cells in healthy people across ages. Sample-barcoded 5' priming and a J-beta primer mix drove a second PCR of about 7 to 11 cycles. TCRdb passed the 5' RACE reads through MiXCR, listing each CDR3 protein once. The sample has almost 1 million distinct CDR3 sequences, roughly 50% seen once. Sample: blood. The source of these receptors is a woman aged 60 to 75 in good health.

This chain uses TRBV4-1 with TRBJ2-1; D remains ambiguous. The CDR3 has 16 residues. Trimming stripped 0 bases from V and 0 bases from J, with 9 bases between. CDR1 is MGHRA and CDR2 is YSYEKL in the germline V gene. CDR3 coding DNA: TGCGCCAGCAGCCAAGATTGGAGTAGCTCCTACAATGAGCAGTTCTTC. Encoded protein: CASSQDWSSSYNEQFF.

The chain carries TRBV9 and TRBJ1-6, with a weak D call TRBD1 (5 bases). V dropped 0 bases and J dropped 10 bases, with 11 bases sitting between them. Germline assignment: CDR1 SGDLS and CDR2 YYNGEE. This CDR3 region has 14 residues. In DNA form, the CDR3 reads TGTGCCAGCAGCGTAGAAGGGGCGGGGTCACCCCTCCACTTT. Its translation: CASSVEGAGSPLHF.

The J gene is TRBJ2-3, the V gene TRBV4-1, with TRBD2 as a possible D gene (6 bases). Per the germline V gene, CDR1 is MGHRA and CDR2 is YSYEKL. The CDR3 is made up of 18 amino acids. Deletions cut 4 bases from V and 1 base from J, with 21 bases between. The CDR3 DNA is TGCGCCAGCAGCCCCTCGATGGAGGGCCTTTATGGCACAGATACGCAGTATTTT. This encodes CASSPSMEGLYGTDTQYF.

The CDR3 nucleotides are TGTGCCAGCAGCCTTGGTGGGGGGGGAATCTACGAGCAGTACTTC. Amino acids: CASSLGGGGIYEQYF. The chain recombines TRBV28 with TRBJ2-7; 7 nucleotides line up with TRBD2. V shed 6 bases and J 3 bases; nucleotides not matched to a gene: 11. The length of the CDR3 is 15 residues. Germline V gives CDR1 MDHEN, CDR2 SYDVKM.

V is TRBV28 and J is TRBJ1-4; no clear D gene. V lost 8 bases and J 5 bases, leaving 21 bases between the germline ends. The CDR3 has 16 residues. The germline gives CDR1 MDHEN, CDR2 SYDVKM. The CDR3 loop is CASRKGHGSANEKLFF. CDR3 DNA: TGTGCCAGCCGTAAGGGTCATGGTTCGGCGAATGAAAAACTGTTTTTT.

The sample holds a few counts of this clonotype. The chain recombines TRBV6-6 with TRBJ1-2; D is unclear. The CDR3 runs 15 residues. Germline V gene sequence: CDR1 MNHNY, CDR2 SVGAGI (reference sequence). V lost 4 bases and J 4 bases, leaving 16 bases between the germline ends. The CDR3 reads CASSSSTRSFYGYTF. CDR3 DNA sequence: TGTGCCAGCAGTTCCTCCACCCGGTCTTTCTATGGCTACACCTTC.

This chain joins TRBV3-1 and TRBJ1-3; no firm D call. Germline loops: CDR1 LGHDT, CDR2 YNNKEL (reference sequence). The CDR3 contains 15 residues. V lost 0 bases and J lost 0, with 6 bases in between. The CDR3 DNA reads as TGTGCCAGCAGCCAAGATGCGATCTCTGGAAACACCATATATTTT. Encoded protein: CASSQDAISGNTIYF. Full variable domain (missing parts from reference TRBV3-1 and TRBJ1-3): DTAVSQTPKYLVTQMGNDKSIKCEQNLGHDTMYWYKQDSKKFLKIMFSYNNKELIINETVPNRFSPKSPDKAHLNLHINSLELGDSAVYFCASSQDAISGNTIYFGEGSWLTVV.

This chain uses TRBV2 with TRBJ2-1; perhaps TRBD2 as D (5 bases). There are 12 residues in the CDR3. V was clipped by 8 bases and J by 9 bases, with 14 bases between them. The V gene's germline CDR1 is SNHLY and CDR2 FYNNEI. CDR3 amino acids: CASETLRGEQFF. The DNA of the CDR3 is TGTGCCAGCGAGACGCTCCGGGGTGAGCAGTTCTTC.

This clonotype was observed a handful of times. The chain's CDR3 is CASSLQGVRYEQYF. The CDR3 bases are TGTGCCAGCAGCTTACAGGGGGTGAGATACGAGCAGTACTTC. The genes are TRBV14 and TRBJ2-7, with 8 bases aligning to TRBD1. Germline V lookup: CDR1 SGHDN, CDR2 FVKESK. CDR3 length equals 14 residues. After removal of 5 bases from V and 4 bases from J, the junction contained 7 bases not matched to a gene.

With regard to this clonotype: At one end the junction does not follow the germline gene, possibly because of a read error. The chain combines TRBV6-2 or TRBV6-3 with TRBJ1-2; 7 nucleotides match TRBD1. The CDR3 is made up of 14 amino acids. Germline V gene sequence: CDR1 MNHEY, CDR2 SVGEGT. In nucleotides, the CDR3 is TGTGCCAGCATCAAACGAGCAGGGGGAAAAGGCTGCACCTTC. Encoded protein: CASIKRAGGKGCTF.

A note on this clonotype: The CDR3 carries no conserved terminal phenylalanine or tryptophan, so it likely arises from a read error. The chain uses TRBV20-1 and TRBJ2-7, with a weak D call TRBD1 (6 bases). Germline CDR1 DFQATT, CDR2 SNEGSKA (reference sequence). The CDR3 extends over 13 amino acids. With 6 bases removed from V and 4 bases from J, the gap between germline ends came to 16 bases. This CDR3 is CSATGTKRYEQYL. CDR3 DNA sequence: TGCAGTGCGACCGGGACAAAACGTTACGAGCAGTACTTA.

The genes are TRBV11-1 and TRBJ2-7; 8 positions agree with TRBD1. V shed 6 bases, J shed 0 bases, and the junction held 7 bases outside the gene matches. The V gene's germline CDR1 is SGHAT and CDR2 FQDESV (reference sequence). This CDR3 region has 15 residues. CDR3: CASRHRGSGSYEQYF. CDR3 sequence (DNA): TGTGCCAGCAGACACAGGGGGAGCGGCTCCTACGAGCAGTACTTC.

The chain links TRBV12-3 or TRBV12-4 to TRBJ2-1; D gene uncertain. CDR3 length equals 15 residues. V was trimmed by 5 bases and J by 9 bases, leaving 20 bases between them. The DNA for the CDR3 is TGTGCCAGCAGTCCCGGGCCCCAGCCCGCAAGTGAGCAGTTCTTC. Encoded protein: CASSPGPQPASEQFF.

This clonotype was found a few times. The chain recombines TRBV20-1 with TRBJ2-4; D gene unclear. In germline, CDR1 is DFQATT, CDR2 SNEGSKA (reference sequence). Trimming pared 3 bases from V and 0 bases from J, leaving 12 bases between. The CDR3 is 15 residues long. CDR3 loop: CSASKPTSAKNIQYF. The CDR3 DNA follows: TGCAGTGCTAGTAAACCCACCTCAGCCAAAAACATTCAGTACTTC.

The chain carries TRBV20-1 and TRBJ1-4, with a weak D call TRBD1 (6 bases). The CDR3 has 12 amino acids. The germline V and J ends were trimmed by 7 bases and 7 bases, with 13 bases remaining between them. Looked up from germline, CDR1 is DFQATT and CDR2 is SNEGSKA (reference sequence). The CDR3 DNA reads TGCAGTGGGGGGGCGGGATCTGAAAAACTGTTTTTT. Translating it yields CSGGAGSEKLFF.

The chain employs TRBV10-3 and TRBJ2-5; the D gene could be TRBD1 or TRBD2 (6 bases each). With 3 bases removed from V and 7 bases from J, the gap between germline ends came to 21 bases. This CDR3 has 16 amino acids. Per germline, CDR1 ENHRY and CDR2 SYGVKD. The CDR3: CAISDRGAPLSGTQYF. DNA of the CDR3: TGTGCCATCAGTGATAGGGGGGCCCCTTTGTCGGGGACCCAGTACTTC.

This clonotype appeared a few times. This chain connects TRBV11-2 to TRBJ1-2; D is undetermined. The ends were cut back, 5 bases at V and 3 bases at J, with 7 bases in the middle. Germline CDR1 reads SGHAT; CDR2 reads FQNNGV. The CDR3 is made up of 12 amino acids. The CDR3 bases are TGTGCCAGCAGCCAGCCAGACTATGGCTACACCTTC. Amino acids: CASSQPDYGYTF. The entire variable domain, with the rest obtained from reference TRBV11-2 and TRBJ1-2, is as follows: EAGVAQSPRYKIIEKRQSVAFWCNPISGHATLYWYQQILGQGPKLLIQFQNNGVVDDSQLPKDRFSAERLKGVDSTLKIQPAKLEDSAVYLCASSQPDYGYTFGSGTRLTVV.

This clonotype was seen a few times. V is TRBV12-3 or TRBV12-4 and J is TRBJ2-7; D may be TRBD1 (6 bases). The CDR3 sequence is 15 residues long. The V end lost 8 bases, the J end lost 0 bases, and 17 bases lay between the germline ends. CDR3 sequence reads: CASLYSRDNSYEQYF. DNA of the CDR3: TGTGCCAGCCTCTACTCCCGGGACAACTCCTACGAGCAGTACTTC.

The CDR3 loop reads CASSQGETGGEFEKLFF. The CDR3 DNA reads TGTGCCAGCAGCCAAGGGGAGACAGGGGGCGAGTTTGAAAAACTGTTTTTT. V gene TRBV3-1 combines with J gene TRBJ1-4; 10 bases fit TRBD1. V lost 1 base, J lost 7 bases, and 9 bases stayed unmatched. The germline CDR1 and CDR2 sequences are LGHDT and YNNKEL (reference sequence). The CDR3 length is 17 residues.

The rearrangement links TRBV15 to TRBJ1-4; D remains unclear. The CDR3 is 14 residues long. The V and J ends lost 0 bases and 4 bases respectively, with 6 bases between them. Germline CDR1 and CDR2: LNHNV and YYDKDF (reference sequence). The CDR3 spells CATSRDLNNEKLFF. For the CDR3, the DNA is TGTGCCACCAGCAGAGATCTGAATAATGAAAAACTGTTTTTT.

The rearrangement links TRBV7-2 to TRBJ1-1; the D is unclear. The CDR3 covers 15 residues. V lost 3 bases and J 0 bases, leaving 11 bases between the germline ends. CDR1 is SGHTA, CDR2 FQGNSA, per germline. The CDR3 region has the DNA TGTGCCAGCAGCTTTGGTAGGGTGATGAACACTGAAGCTTTCTTT. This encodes CASSFGRVMNTEAFF.

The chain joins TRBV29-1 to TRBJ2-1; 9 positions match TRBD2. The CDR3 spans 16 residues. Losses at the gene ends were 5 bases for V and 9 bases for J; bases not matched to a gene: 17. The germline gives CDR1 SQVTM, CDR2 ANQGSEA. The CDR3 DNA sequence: TGCAGCGTTTACGACCCGGGGGTAGCGGGAGTGTTTGAGCAGTTCTTC. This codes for CSVYDPGVAGVFEQFF.

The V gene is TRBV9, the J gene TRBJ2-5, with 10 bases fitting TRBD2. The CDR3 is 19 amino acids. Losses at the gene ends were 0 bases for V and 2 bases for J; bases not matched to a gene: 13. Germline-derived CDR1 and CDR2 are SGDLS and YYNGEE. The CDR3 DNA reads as TGTGCCAGCAGCGTAGGTGGCAAGCGGGAGGGACTAGAACAAGAGACCCAGTACTTC. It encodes CASSVGGKREGLEQETQYF.

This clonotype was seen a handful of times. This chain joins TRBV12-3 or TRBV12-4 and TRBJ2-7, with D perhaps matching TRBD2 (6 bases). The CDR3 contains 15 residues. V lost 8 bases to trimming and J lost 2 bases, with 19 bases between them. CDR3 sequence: CASGQRGWGAYEQYF. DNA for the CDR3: TGTGCCAGCGGACAACGCGGGTGGGGGGCCTACGAGCAGTACTTC.

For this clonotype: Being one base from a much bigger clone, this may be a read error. The CDR3 protein is CAPSERTGGTYGYTF. The CDR3 region has the DNA TGTGCCCCCAGTGAGCGCACCGGGGGTACCTATGGCTACACCTTC. The rearrangement links TRBV24-1 to TRBJ1-2, with TRBD1 as a possible D gene (5 bases). This CDR3 is 15 amino acids long. Germline V CDR1 and CDR2: KGHDR, SFDVKD.

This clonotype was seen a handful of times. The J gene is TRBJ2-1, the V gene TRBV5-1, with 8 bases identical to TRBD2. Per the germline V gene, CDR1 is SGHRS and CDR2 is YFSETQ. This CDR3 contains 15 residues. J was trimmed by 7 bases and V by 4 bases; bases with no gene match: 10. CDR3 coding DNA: TGCGCCAGCAGCCCCTCAGGACTAGCTTGGAATGAGCAGTTCTTC. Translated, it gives CASSPSGLAWNEQFF.

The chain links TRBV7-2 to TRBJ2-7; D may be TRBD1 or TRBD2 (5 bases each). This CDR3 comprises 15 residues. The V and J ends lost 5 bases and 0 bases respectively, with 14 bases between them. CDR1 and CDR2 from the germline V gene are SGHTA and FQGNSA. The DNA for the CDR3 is TGTGCCAGCAGCCGACCGGGACCCCACTCCTACGAGCAGTACTTC. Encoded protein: CASSRPGPHSYEQYF.

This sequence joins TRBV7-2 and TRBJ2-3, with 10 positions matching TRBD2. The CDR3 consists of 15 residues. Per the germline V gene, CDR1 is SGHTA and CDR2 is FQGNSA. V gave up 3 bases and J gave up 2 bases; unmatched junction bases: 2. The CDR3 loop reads CASSFSGRTTDTQYF. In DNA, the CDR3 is TGTGCCAGCAGCTTTAGCGGGAGGACCACAGATACGCAGTATTTT.